The T cell receptor beta chain under discussion was sequenced for a study of Tregs in tolerant kidney transplant recipients. Study as a whole: Mixed chimerism was transient after nonmyeloablative marrow transplants from related graft donors. Study-level points and caveats: Findings come from small patient numbers and require larger validation. For some patients, primers changed over time, blocking nucleotide-level comparison.

Comment on this clone: The antigen remains unidentified.

Germline CDR1 is SGHAT and CDR2 is FQNNGV. This CDR3 is 15 amino acids long. V lost 4 bases, J lost 1 base, and 2 bases stayed unmatched. Repertoires were generated with immunoSEQ multiplex PCR, while TCRdb's copy carries only in-frame clones and drops some. The sample has about 110,000 clones, roughly 90% seen once. The J gene is TRBJ2-2, the V gene TRBV11-2; 8 bases align to TRBD1. This sequence originates from a human donor who received a combined kidney and bone marrow transplant. This specimen was CD4+ T cells from blood, taken before the transplant. CDR3: CASSYTGGNTGELFF. The CDR3 coding sequence is TGTGCCAGCAGCTATACAGGGGGGAACACCGGGGAGCTGTTTTTT.